The rows below give T cell receptor beta chains drawn from one sample of a study of T cells in Graves' hyperthyroidism and ophthalmopathy. In TCRdb, the multiplex PCR reads were re-called with MiXCR into one record per CDR3 protein. The data hold some 350,000 distinct CDR3 sequences, with 25% observed a single time. The sequencing input was blood. All receptors derive from a man aged 45-60 years with Graves' hyperthyroidism. Each CDR3 is given with its conserved first and last residue. The D gene is left open where the match is weak. Clone size appears in some rows only: once, few, many, or a class for an expanded clone.

v_call: TRBV19
clone_size: few
d_call: -
j_call: TRBJ2-7
cdr3_aa: CASSRRSSYEQYF
cdr3_nt: TGTGCCAGTAGCAGGCGAAGTTCCTACGAGCAGTACTTC

v_call: TRBV20-1
clone_size: -
d_call: TRBD1
j_call: TRBJ2-1
cdr3_aa: CSATSGTGRWDEQFF
cdr3_nt: TGCAGTGCTACCTCTGGGACAGGGAGGTGGGATGAGCAGTTCTTC

v_call: TRBV7-7
clone_size: -
d_call: -
j_call: TRBJ2-2
cdr3_aa: CASSLDSDNTGELFF
cdr3_nt: TGTGCTAGCAGCTTAGATAGCGATAACACCGGGGAGCTGTTTTTT

v_call: TRBV6-1
clone_size: many
d_call: TRBD2
j_call: TRBJ2-5
cdr3_aa: CASSKGGLAGGHETQYF
cdr3_nt: TGTGCCAGTTCCAAGGGGGGACTAGCGGGAGGGCACGAGACCCAGTACTTC

v_call: TRBV28
clone_size: -
d_call: TRBD2
j_call: TRBJ2-2
cdr3_aa: CASSLGGRSTGELFF
cdr3_nt: TGTGCCAGCAGTTTAGGCGGGAGGTCCACCGGGGAGCTGTTTTTT

v_call: TRBV6-2/TRBV6-3
clone_size: few
d_call: TRBD2
j_call: TRBJ2-7
cdr3_aa: CASSARELAGVSKTEQYF
cdr3_nt: TGTGCCAGCAGTGCCAGGGAACTAGCGGGAGTAAGTAAGACGGAGCAGTACTTC

v_call: TRBV7-2
clone_size: many
d_call: -
j_call: TRBJ2-3
cdr3_aa: CASSRRGPFFTDTQYF
cdr3_nt: TGTGCCAGCAGTCGTAGGGGACCGTTCTTCACAGATACGCAGTATTTT

v_call: TRBV7-2
clone_size: few
d_call: TRBD2
j_call: TRBJ2-3
cdr3_aa: CASSSLGGPTDTQYF
cdr3_nt: TGTGCCAGCAGCTCCCTGGGAGGGCCGACAGATACGCAGTATTTT

v_call: TRBV6-1
clone_size: many
d_call: -
j_call: TRBJ2-3
cdr3_aa: CASSYGRGRGGSTDTQYF
cdr3_nt: TGTGCCAGCAGTTATGGGCGCGGGAGAGGGGGGAGTACAGATACGCAGTATTTT

v_call: TRBV18
clone_size: few
d_call: TRBD1
j_call: TRBJ1-2
cdr3_aa: CASSPYGQGQGYTF
cdr3_nt: TGTGCCAGCTCACCTTACGGACAGGGACAGGGCTACACCTTC

v_call: TRBV11-2
clone_size: -
d_call: -
j_call: TRBJ2-3
cdr3_aa: CASTDRRSPQYF
cdr3_nt: TGTGCCAGCACAGACAGGCGCAGTCCGCAGTATTTT

v_call: TRBV6-6
clone_size: -
d_call: TRBD1
j_call: TRBJ2-2
cdr3_aa: CASSYDGQGADTGELFF
cdr3_nt: TGTGCCAGCAGTTACGATGGACAGGGGGCGGACACCGGGGAGCTGTTTTTT

v_call: TRBV7-8
clone_size: -
d_call: -
j_call: TRBJ1-1
cdr3_aa: CASSLASGTMNTEAFF
cdr3_nt: TGTGCCAGCAGCTTAGCGTCAGGCACAATGAACACTGAAGCTTTCTTT

v_call: TRBV14
clone_size: -
d_call: -
j_call: TRBJ2-3
cdr3_aa: CASSQEGEVTDTQYF
cdr3_nt: TGTGCCAGCAGCCAAGAGGGGGAGGTGACAGATACGCAGTATTTT

v_call: TRBV7-9
clone_size: -
d_call: -
j_call: TRBJ1-3
cdr3_aa: CASRPGNAGNTIYF
cdr3_nt: TGTGCCAGCAGACCAGGGAATGCTGGAAACACCATATATTTT

v_call: TRBV5-6
clone_size: few
d_call: -
j_call: TRBJ2-1
cdr3_aa: CASSLGGGSRGNEQFF
cdr3_nt: TGTGCCAGCAGCTTGGGGGGCGGGTCGAGGGGGAATGAGCAGTTCTTC

v_call: TRBV2
clone_size: many
d_call: TRBD2
j_call: TRBJ2-7
cdr3_aa: CASSEDRGSWYEQYF
cdr3_nt: TGTGCCAGCAGTGAGGATCGCGGGAGCTGGTACGAGCAGTACTTC

v_call: TRBV28
clone_size: many
d_call: -
j_call: TRBJ2-7
cdr3_aa: CASSLVGSSYEQYF
cdr3_nt: TGTGCCAGCAGTTTAGTGGGGAGCTCCTACGAGCAGTACTTC

v_call: TRBV11-2
clone_size: few
d_call: TRBD2
j_call: TRBJ2-7
cdr3_aa: CASSLVLAGGLDEQYF
cdr3_nt: TGTGCCAGCAGCTTAGTACTAGCGGGAGGACTAGACGAGCAGTACTTC

v_call: TRBV10-1
clone_size: -
d_call: -
j_call: TRBJ2-3
cdr3_aa: CASGNADTQYF
cdr3_nt: TGCGCCAGCGGGAACGCAGATACGCAGTATTTT

v_call: TRBV19
clone_size: -
d_call: TRBD1
j_call: TRBJ1-1
cdr3_aa: CASTPRQGRRRDTEAFF
cdr3_nt: TGTGCCAGTACCCCCCGACAGGGCCGAAGAAGGGACACTGAAGCTTTCTTT

v_call: TRBV11-1
clone_size: few
d_call: TRBD2
j_call: TRBJ2-3
cdr3_aa: CASSLESSGTSTDTQYF
cdr3_nt: TGTGCCAGCAGCTTAGAATCCAGCGGGACTAGCACAGATACGCAGTATTTT

v_call: TRBV25-1
clone_size: -
d_call: TRBD2
j_call: TRBJ2-1
cdr3_aa: CASSESPSGRRHEQFF
cdr3_nt: TGTGCCAGCAGTGAATCCCCTAGCGGGAGGAGACATGAGCAGTTCTTC

v_call: TRBV11-3
clone_size: few
d_call: TRBD1
j_call: TRBJ2-7
cdr3_aa: CASRRQGSHYEQYF
cdr3_nt: TGTGCCAGCAGACGACAGGGGAGTCACTACGAGCAGTACTTC

v_call: TRBV7-2
clone_size: many
d_call: -
j_call: TRBJ2-5
cdr3_aa: CASSITGSTQETQYF
cdr3_nt: TGTGCCAGCAGCATCACAGGGTCCACCCAAGAGACCCAGTACTTC

v_call: TRBV6-1
clone_size: -
d_call: -
j_call: TRBJ2-4
cdr3_aa: CASSDLLPGVNIQYF
cdr3_nt: TGTGCCAGCAGTGATCTTCTCCCGGGAGTGAACATTCAGTACTTC

v_call: TRBV7-2
clone_size: few
d_call: TRBD1
j_call: TRBJ2-1
cdr3_aa: CASSSYRGRAYNEQFF
cdr3_nt: TGTGCCAGCAGCTCTTACAGGGGAAGGGCCTACAATGAGCAGTTCTTC

v_call: TRBV5-1
clone_size: -
d_call: -
j_call: TRBJ2-1
cdr3_aa: CASSPSPTITGDEQFF
cdr3_nt: TGCGCCAGCAGCCCAAGTCCTACAATTACTGGAGATGAGCAGTTCTTC

v_call: TRBV30
clone_size: few
d_call: -
j_call: TRBJ1-5
cdr3_aa: CAWSAGGGSNQPQHF
cdr3_nt: TGTGCCTGGAGCGCAGGAGGGGGGAGCAATCAGCCCCAGCATTTT

v_call: TRBV6-1
clone_size: -
d_call: TRBD1
j_call: TRBJ1-5
cdr3_aa: CASNTRDRGNQPQHF
cdr3_nt: TGTGCCAGTAACACCCGGGACAGGGGCAATCAGCCCCAGCATTTT

v_call: TRBV29-1
clone_size: few
d_call: TRBD1
j_call: TRBJ1-1
cdr3_aa: CSVRDRGLGTEAFF
cdr3_nt: TGCAGCGTCCGGGACAGGGGGCTCGGCACTGAAGCTTTCTTT

v_call: TRBV27
clone_size: few
d_call: TRBD1
j_call: TRBJ1-2
cdr3_aa: CASSATGLDYGYTF
cdr3_nt: TGTGCCAGCAGTGCGACAGGGCTTGACTATGGCTACACCTTC

v_call: TRBV28
clone_size: few
d_call: TRBD1
j_call: TRBJ2-5
cdr3_aa: CASSPTGGSQETQYF
cdr3_nt: TGTGCCAGCAGTCCGACAGGGGGCAGCCAAGAGACCCAGTACTTC

v_call: TRBV7-8
clone_size: few
d_call: -
j_call: TRBJ1-5
cdr3_aa: CASSSTSGFGNQPQHF
cdr3_nt: TGTGCCAGCAGCTCCACTTCGGGGTTTGGCAATCAGCCCCAGCATTTT

v_call: TRBV28
clone_size: few
d_call: -
j_call: TRBJ2-3
cdr3_aa: CASSLREGGADTQYF
cdr3_nt: TGTGCCAGCAGTTTAAGGGAGGGGGGCGCAGATACGCAGTATTTT

v_call: TRBV30
clone_size: -
d_call: -
j_call: TRBJ2-7
cdr3_aa: CAWSGQVGYEQYF
cdr3_nt: TGTGCCTGGAGTGGACAGGTTGGCTACGAGCAGTACTTC

v_call: TRBV20-1
clone_size: few
d_call: TRBD2
j_call: TRBJ2-1
cdr3_aa: CSARRLAGSSSYNEQFF
cdr3_nt: TGCAGTGCTAGACGACTAGCGGGTTCTAGCTCCTACAATGAGCAGTTCTTC

v_call: TRBV12-3/TRBV12-4
clone_size: many
d_call: -
j_call: TRBJ1-5
cdr3_aa: CASSSYGPGINQPQHF
cdr3_nt: TGTGCCAGCAGTTCCTACGGGCCGGGCATAAATCAGCCCCAGCATTTT

v_call: TRBV3-1
clone_size: -
d_call: -
j_call: TRBJ2-7
cdr3_aa: CASSQGPSKKQYF
cdr3_nt: TGTGCCAGCAGCCAGGGCCCCTCTAAGAAGCAGTACTTC

v_call: TRBV18
clone_size: -
d_call: TRBD1
j_call: TRBJ2-2
cdr3_aa: CASSYDRGGGTGELFF
cdr3_nt: TGTGCCAGCTCATATGACAGGGGCGGCGGCACCGGGGAGCTGTTTTTT

v_call: TRBV14
clone_size: -
d_call: -
j_call: TRBJ2-1
cdr3_aa: CASSQEWLVGNEQFF
cdr3_nt: TGTGCCAGCAGCCAAGAGTGGCTAGTCGGCAATGAGCAGTTCTTC

v_call: TRBV28
clone_size: many
d_call: TRBD1
j_call: TRBJ1-2
cdr3_aa: CASRGQLHGYTF
cdr3_nt: TGTGCCAGCAGGGGACAGTTACATGGCTACACCTTC

v_call: TRBV6-2/TRBV6-3
clone_size: -
d_call: -
j_call: TRBJ2-3
cdr3_aa: CASSYTGTDTQYF
cdr3_nt: TGTGCCAGCAGTTACACAGGGACAGATACGCAGTATTTT

v_call: TRBV20-1
clone_size: many
d_call: TRBD2
j_call: TRBJ2-7
cdr3_aa: CSIAGGPLEQYF
cdr3_nt: TGCAGCATAGCGGGAGGGCCGCTCGAGCAGTACTTC

v_call: TRBV7-8
clone_size: -
d_call: TRBD2
j_call: TRBJ2-7
cdr3_aa: CASSYGGGANEQYF
cdr3_nt: TGTGCCAGCAGCTATGGGGGGGGAGCTAACGAGCAGTACTTC

v_call: TRBV20-1
clone_size: -
d_call: TRBD1
j_call: TRBJ2-7
cdr3_aa: CSAIRGRGDEQYF
cdr3_nt: TGCAGTGCTATCAGGGGGCGAGGGGACGAGCAGTACTTC

v_call: TRBV6-1
clone_size: few
d_call: -
j_call: TRBJ2-1
cdr3_aa: CASRPTGRRGLYNEQFF
cdr3_nt: TGTGCCAGCAGACCGACAGGGCGGCGGGGGCTCTACAATGAGCAGTTCTTC

v_call: TRBV28
clone_size: many
d_call: TRBD2
j_call: TRBJ2-3
cdr3_aa: CASSPGGLVDTQYF
cdr3_nt: TGTGCCAGCAGTCCGGGAGGGCTCGTCGATACGCAGTATTTT

v_call: TRBV27
clone_size: many
d_call: TRBD2
j_call: TRBJ2-7
cdr3_aa: CASSFGTSTYEQYF
cdr3_nt: TGTGCCAGCAGTTTCGGGACTAGTACCTACGAGCAGTACTTC

v_call: TRBV11-3
clone_size: -
d_call: TRBD2
j_call: TRBJ2-7
cdr3_aa: CASGIWTSGNYEQYF
cdr3_nt: TGTGCCAGCGGAATATGGACTAGCGGGAACTACGAGCAGTACTTC

v_call: TRBV11-2
clone_size: -
d_call: TRBD2
j_call: TRBJ2-1
cdr3_aa: CASSKALAGASYNEQFF
cdr3_nt: TGTGCCAGTAGTAAGGCACTAGCGGGAGCCTCCTACAATGAGCAGTTCTTC

v_call: TRBV28
clone_size: many
d_call: -
j_call: TRBJ1-1
cdr3_aa: CASSLGGRTNTEAFF
cdr3_nt: TGTGCCAGCAGTTTGGGGGGGCGGACGAACACTGAAGCTTTCTTT

v_call: TRBV12-3/TRBV12-4
clone_size: -
d_call: -
j_call: TRBJ2-5
cdr3_aa: CASSLVQGPETQYF
cdr3_nt: TGTGCCAGCAGTTTAGTTCAGGGGCCCGAGACCCAGTACTTC